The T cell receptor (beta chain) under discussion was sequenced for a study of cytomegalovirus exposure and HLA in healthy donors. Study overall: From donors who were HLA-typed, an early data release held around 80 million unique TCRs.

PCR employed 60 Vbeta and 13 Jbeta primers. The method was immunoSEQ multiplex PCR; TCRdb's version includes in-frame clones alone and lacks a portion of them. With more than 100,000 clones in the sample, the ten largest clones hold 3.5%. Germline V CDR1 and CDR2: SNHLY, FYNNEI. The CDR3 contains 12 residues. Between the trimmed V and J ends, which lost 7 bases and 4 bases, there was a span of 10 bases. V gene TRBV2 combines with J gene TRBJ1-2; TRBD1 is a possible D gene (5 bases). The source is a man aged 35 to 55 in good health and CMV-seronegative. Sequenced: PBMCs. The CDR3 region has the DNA TGTGCCAGCATTGACAGAAGCTATGGCTACACCTTC. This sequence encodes CASIDRSYGYTF. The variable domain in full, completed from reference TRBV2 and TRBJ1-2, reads EPEVTQTPSHQVTQMGQEVILRCVPISNHLYFYWYRQILGQKVEFLVSFYNNEISEKSEIFDDQFSVERPDGSNFTLKIRSTKLEDSAMYFCASIDRSYGYTFGSGTRLTVV.